The 18 T cell receptor beta chains below come from one sample, sequenced in a study of cytomegalovirus exposure and HLA in healthy donors. Both 60 Vbeta primers and 13 Jbeta primers went into the PCR. Produced via immunoSEQ multiplex PCR; TCRdb's table is partial and in-frame only. There are over 250,000 clones in the sample; approximately 70% occur only once, and 2% to 2.5% lies in the top ten. The specimen was PBMCs. Source of these receptors: a female donor in good health and CMV-seronegative.

This clone was seen at least ten times. The J gene is TRBJ1-2, the V gene TRBV19, with a weak D call TRBD1 (5 bases). Germline values: CDR1 LNHDA, CDR2 SQIVND (reference sequence). The CDR3 is 14 amino acids. The germline V and J ends were trimmed by 1 base and 7 bases, with 13 bases remaining between them. In DNA form, the CDR3 reads TGTGCCAGTAGTATAGGACGGGGGTCCCTTGGCTACACCTTC. Translation gives CASSIGRGSLGYTF. The complete variable domain, with remaining parts taken from reference TRBV19 and TRBJ1-2, reads DGGITQSPKYLFRKEGQNVTLSCEQNLNHDAMYWYRQDPGQGLRLIYYSQIVNDFQKGDIAEGYSVSREKKESFPLTVTSAQKNPTAFYLCASSIGRGSLGYTFGSGTRLTVV.

This clone turned up a few times. V is TRBV28 and J is TRBJ2-1; 11 positions agree with TRBD2. This CDR3 contains 15 residues. CDR1 and CDR2 (germline): MDHEN, SYDVKM. The ends lost 6 bases at V and 7 bases at J; junction bases unmatched: 8. The CDR3 DNA reads as TGTGCCAGCAGCGGCGGGGGACTAGCGGAGAATGAGCAGTTCTTC. It encodes CASSGGGLAENEQFF.

As to this clone: Other nucleotide sequences from this sample produce the same CDR3. The J gene is TRBJ2-1, the V gene TRBV30, with D perhaps matching TRBD2 (6 bases). The CDR3 totals 12 residues. CDR1 GTSNPN and CDR2 SVGIG come from the germline V gene (reference sequence). The V gene lost 5 bases and the J gene lost 8 bases, with 13 bases spanning the gap. The CDR3 is CAWSPGVHEQFF. Here the CDR3 DNA reads TGTGCCTGGTCACCGGGAGTCCATGAGCAGTTCTTC.

This clone occurred a few times. The chain recombines TRBV6-5 with TRBJ1-4; weak D call: TRBD1 (6 bases). This CDR3 has 14 residues. Trimming shortened V by 5 bases and J by 7 bases, and 14 bases separated the two germline ends. Germline V gene data show CDR1 as MNHEY and CDR2 as SVGAGI. The CDR3 spells CASSSRDTGEKLFF. The CDR3 bases are TGTGCCAGCAGTAGCCGGGACACCGGTGAAAAACTGTTTTTT.

The gene calls are TRBV5-1 and TRBJ2-1, with a tentative D call TRBD2 (5 bases). Trimming removed 0 bases at V and 4 bases at J, with 14 bases between. The CDR3 is made up of 16 amino acids. CDR1 SGHRS and CDR2 YFSETQ come from the germline V gene. Here the CDR3 DNA reads TGCGCCAGCAGCTTGGGGCCAACTAGAACTTACAATGAGCAGTTCTTC. Translating it yields CASSLGPTRTYNEQFF.

The chain links TRBV2 to TRBJ2-1; tentatively, D is TRBD1 (5 bases). V lost 6 bases and J 14 bases, leaving 14 bases between the germline ends. The V gene's germline CDR1 is SNHLY and CDR2 FYNNEI. The CDR3 is made up of 11 amino acids. CDR3 nucleotides: TGTGCCAGCAGACCTGACAGCTGGGAGTTCTTC. This codes for CASRPDSWEFF.

The chain has TRBV2 and TRBJ2-2; TRBD1 matches at 7 bases. Looked up from germline, CDR1 is SNHLY and CDR2 is FYNNEI. This CDR3 has 14 residues. V gave up 5 bases and J gave up 4 bases; unmatched junction bases: 4. CDR3 bases: TGTGCCAGCAGTTCCGACAGGGCCACCGGGGAGCTGTTTTTT. Its protein is CASSSDRATGELFF.

V and J are TRBV15 and TRBJ1-5; D gene ambiguous. This CDR3 contains 15 residues. Trimming shortened V by 0 bases and J by 4 bases, and 10 bases separated the two germline ends. In germline, CDR1 is LNHNV, CDR2 YYDKDF (reference sequence). The CDR3 protein is CATSREPGENQPQHF. In nucleotides, the CDR3 is TGTGCCACCAGCAGAGAACCGGGAGAAAATCAGCCCCAGCATTTT. Filled out from reference TRBV15 and TRBJ1-5, the complete variable domain reads DAMVIQNPRYQVTQFGKPVTLSCSQTLNHNVMYWYQQKSSQAPKLLFHYYDKDFNNEADTPDNFQSRRPNTSFCFLDIRSPGLGDTAMYLCATSREPGENQPQHFGDGTRLSIL.

The chain has TRBV5-4 and TRBJ1-2; D unclear. CDR1 and CDR2 (germline): SGHNT, YYREEE (reference sequence). The V end was cut by 3 bases, the J end by 5 bases, with 11 bases between. The CDR3 has 13 amino acids. The CDR3 region is CASSSGLGYGYTF. The CDR3, as DNA: TGTGCCAGCAGCTCCGGACTCGGGTATGGCTACACCTTC.

In its sample, this clone was seen a few times. The chain links TRBV6-5 to TRBJ2-7; 10 nucleotides align to TRBD2. The germline V gene has CDR1 MNHEY and CDR2 SVGAGI. The CDR3 is made up of 14 amino acids. The V gene end was trimmed by 5 bases and the J gene end by 5 bases; junction bases not matched to a gene: 6. The CDR3 nucleotides are TGTGCCAGCAGTGCCGGGACTAGCGTGAACGAGCAGTACTTC. This gives the protein CASSAGTSVNEQYF.

The chain couples TRBV6-5 to TRBJ2-5; a weak D match, TRBD1 (6 bases). Judging by the DNA end, TRBJ2-7 fits better; the J call may be wrong. The germline V gene encodes CDR1 MNHEY and CDR2 SVGAGI. This CDR3 is 15 amino acids long. Written as DNA, the CDR3 is TGTGCCAGCAGTTACCAGGGACAAAACTCCTACGAGCAGTACTTC. This gives the protein CASSYQGQNSYEQYF.

The rearrangement uses TRBV4-1 and TRBJ1-2; D gene unclear. The length of the CDR3 is 14 residues. CDR1 and CDR2 from the germline V gene are MGHRA and YSYEKL. Trimming removed 1 base at V and 4 bases at J, with 10 bases between. The CDR3 loop reads CASSQVEGGYGYTF. Here the CDR3 DNA reads TGCGCCAGCAGCCAAGTGGAGGGTGGCTATGGCTACACCTTC.

This clone was observed a handful of times. The chain links TRBV5-1 to TRBJ1-3; no definite D call. Trimming left V 4 bases short and J 8 bases short, with 10 bases between. Germline assignment: CDR1 SGHRS and CDR2 YFSETQ. The CDR3 is made up of 12 amino acids. CDR3: CASSPGEDTIYF. The CDR3 coding sequence is TGCGCCAGCAGCCCCGGGGAGGACACCATATATTTT.

This chain connects TRBV30 to TRBJ2-3, with D possibly TRBD2 on 6 matching bases. This CDR3 spans 17 amino acids. Per germline, CDR1 GTSNPN and CDR2 SVGIG (reference sequence). V gave up 2 bases and J gave up 8 bases, with 26 bases separating them. DNA for the CDR3: TGTGCCTGGAGTTTGAGGGGAACGGGAGCTGGCCCGGGTACGCAGTATTTT. Translated, it gives CAWSLRGTGAGPGTQYF.

In regard to this clone: The sample has other DNA sequences that encode this CDR3 too. The chain is built from TRBV4-1 and TRBJ2-3, with 8 nucleotides matching TRBD2. Losses at the gene ends were 4 bases for V and 3 bases for J; bases not matched to a gene: 6. Germline V lookup: CDR1 MGHRA, CDR2 YSYEKL. CDR3 length: 15 amino acids. The CDR3 bases are TGCGCCAGCAGCCCCGGACTAGCCTTTACAGATACGCAGTATTTT. This codes for CASSPGLAFTDTQYF.

The chain joins TRBV4-1 to TRBJ1-3, with 9 bases matching TRBD1. CDR3 length: 18 residues. Germline-derived CDR1 and CDR2 are MGHRA and YSYEKL. With 5 bases clipped from V and 0 bases from J, the junction kept 11 bases outside the gene matches. The CDR3 region has the DNA TGCGCCAGCAGCGTGATTCTCGGGACAGGGCACTCTGGAAACACCATATATTTT. As protein: CASSVILGTGHSGNTIYF.

This clone was counted a few times. V usage is TRBV4-1 and J usage is TRBJ2-5; 9 bases line up with TRBD2. With 1 base clipped from V and 2 bases from J, the junction kept 8 bases outside the gene matches. The germline gives CDR1 MGHRA, CDR2 YSYEKL. The CDR3 consists of 17 residues. In nucleotides, the CDR3 is TGCGCCAGCAGCCAAGGCCTGACTAGCGGAACACAAGAGACCCAGTACTTC. This codes for CASSQGLTSGTQETQYF.

The CDR3 reads CATSGFPGGLRAFF. The CDR3 DNA sequence: TGTGCCACCAGCGGATTCCCGGGGGGACTGAGAGCTTTCTTT. This chain uses TRBV15 with TRBJ1-1, with D maybe TRBD1 (5 bases). The CDR3 is made up of 14 amino acids. The ends were cut back, 5 bases at V and 10 bases at J, with 20 bases in the middle. CDR1 LNHNV and CDR2 YYDKDF come from the germline V gene (reference sequence).